This T cell receptor beta chain is from a study of tumor-infiltrating lymphocytes in primary liver carcinoma. Co-extracting RNA and DNA was done with 20-30 mg of unsorted bulk tissue as input. With chronic HBV infection, the patients were also treatment-naive. V was clipped by 5 bases and J by 0 bases; unmatched bases: 4. This CDR3 is built from 13 residues. The germline V gene has CDR1 SQVTM and CDR2 ANQGSEA. By share, this clonotype ranks as medium-sized. The antigen is not known. Study results and limitations: Tumor samples exhibited a significantly greater top-250-clone fraction than blood samples (p = 0.039).

Priming with a constant-region primer yielded TCR beta cDNA from roughly 0.45 ug total RNA. Three nested multiplex PCR rounds, a slightly modified ARM-PCR method, built the TCR beta libraries. TRBV1-TRBV30 forward primers paired with a C-beta reverse primer were used in the first two PCR rounds, which ran about 11 cycles each. TCRdb reanalysed the multiplex PCR reads using MiXCR and keeps one entry per CDR3 protein. The sample lists tens of thousands of distinct CDR3 sequences; 60% to 80% were seen once. This chain links TRBV29-1 with TRBJ2-7; 7 nucleotides match TRBD1. The specimen was tumor-adjacent normal liver tissue. The clonotype comes from a man between 35 and 55 years old with primary liver carcinoma and hepatitis B virus infection. CDR3 sequence (DNA): TGCAGCGTTCTGACAGGGTACTCCTACGAGCAGTACTTC. As protein: CSVLTGYSYEQYF.